The T cell receptor beta chain described here comes from a study of sequential checkpoint blockade in melanoma. Study details: Each arm's sequence ended with maintenance nivolumab.

The length of the CDR3 is 16 residues. V was pared by 2 bases and J by 4 bases, with 17 bases between. The germline V gene has CDR1 MNHEY and CDR2 SMNVEV (reference sequence). Measured with immunoSEQ multiplex PCR; TCRdb has only the in-frame clones, and not every one. The sample gives 16,000 or so clones, 60% to 80% of which show up once; approximately 12% is in the top ten. Sample treatment: randomized to nivolumab then ipilimumab (arm A) or the reverse (arm B). Sorted cells were live CD3+CD8+, lacking CD19 and CD56, from PBMCs. Sequencing was performed on CD8+ T cells sorted from blood (inferred from file names), taken from a patient given nivolumab and ipilimumab in sequence. This clonotype originated in a human donor with melanoma. This sequence joins TRBV27 and TRBJ1-1; tentatively, D is TRBD1 (5 bases). CDR3 protein: CASSLAGSRVSTEAFF. CDR3 nucleotide sequence: TGTGCCAGCAGTTTAGCAGGATCCAGGGTCTCCACTGAAGCTTTCTTT.